Below are 16 T cell receptor beta chains sequenced from a single sample in a study of T cells in Graves' hyperthyroidism and ophthalmopathy. RNA transcripts served as the template for amplifying TCR beta CDR3 regions. The HTBI set primed first-round TCR CDR3 RT-PCR. TCRdb re-derived calls from the multiplex PCR reads in MiXCR, one entry per CDR3 protein. The table lists 600,000 to 800,000 distinct CDR3 sequences, roughly 32% of them singletons, with around 32% in the top ten. Sample: blood. The receptors stem from a middle-aged woman with Graves' hyperthyroidism.

This clonotype occurred many times. The J gene is TRBJ2-5, the V gene TRBV10-2; D perhaps matches TRBD2 (7 bases). The V gene lost 10 bases and the J gene lost 1 base, with 22 bases spanning the gap. The CDR3 length is 16 residues. CDR1 is WSHSY and CDR2 is SAAADI in the germline V gene. CDR3 protein: CATFLEGGTSQETQYF. In DNA form, the CDR3 reads TGCGCCACCTTTCTCGAGGGGGGGACGAGCCAAGAGACCCAGTACTTC.

This clonotype was picked up many times. The V gene is TRBV2, the J gene TRBJ1-2, with 10 nucleotides matching TRBD1. Germline CDR1 SNHLY, CDR2 FYNNEI. The V gene end was trimmed by 10 bases and the J gene end by 8 bases; junction bases not matched to a gene: 7. CDR3 length: 12 residues. The CDR3 spells CAKGTGVEGYTF. The CDR3 coding sequence is TGTGCCAAAGGGACAGGGGTAGAGGGCTACACCTTC.

The table lists this clonotype with many counts. A read error may produce the germline difference seen at one junction end. The gene calls are TRBV5-1 and TRBJ1-2; 7 bases map to TRBD1. Looked up from germline, CDR1 is SGHRS and CDR2 is YFSETQ. The CDR3 runs to 12 residues. CDR3 amino acids: CASSLGQPPPAF. For the CDR3, the DNA is TGCGCCAGCAGCCTGGGACAGCCTCCTCCTGCCTTC.

There are many counts of this clonotype. This rearrangement joins TRBV29-1 to TRBJ1-2, with 7 nucleotides matching TRBD1. Trimming at V came to 7 bases and at J to 6 bases, leaving 5 bases not matched to a gene. This CDR3 has 11 amino acids. Germline CDR1 is SQVTM and CDR2 is ANQGSEA. Here the CDR3 reads CSATGADGYTF. The DNA for the CDR3 is TGCAGCGCAACAGGGGCAGATGGCTACACCTTC. Filled out from reference TRBV29-1 and TRBJ1-2, the complete variable domain reads SAVISQKPSRDICQRGTSLTIQCQVDSQVTMMFWYRQQPGQSLTLIATANQGSEATYESGFVIDKFPISRPNLTFSTLTVSNMSPEDSSIYLCSATGADGYTFGSGTRLTVV.

The V gene is TRBV6-5, the J gene TRBJ2-7; 9 bases match TRBD1. The trim removed 7 bases at V and 5 bases at J, leaving 6 bases unmatched. Looked up from germline, CDR1 is MNHEY and CDR2 is SVGAGI. The CDR3 spans 13 residues. The CDR3 DNA follows: TGTGCCAGCACTCAGGACAGGGGCAACGAGCAGTACTTC. This translates into CASTQDRGNEQYF.

The chain combines TRBV18 with TRBJ1-2; tentative D call: TRBD1 (5 bases). The CDR3 has 15 residues. Between the trimmed V and J ends, which lost 4 bases and 7 bases, there was a span of 19 bases. Per germline, CDR1 KGHSH and CDR2 LQKENI. The CDR3 sequence is CASSRGTRGYGGYTF. The CDR3 DNA reads as TGTGCCAGCTCACGAGGGACGAGGGGCTACGGTGGCTACACCTTC.

The chain couples TRBV20-1 to TRBJ1-5; D is perhaps TRBD1 (5 bases). The CDR3 length is 17 residues. V lost 1 base, J lost 2 bases, and 18 bases lay in between. Germline V gene sequence: CDR1 DFQATT, CDR2 SNEGSKA (reference sequence). The CDR3 loop is CSARGGGPFMGNQPQHF. Here the CDR3 DNA reads TGCAGTGCTAGAGGGGGGGGACCGTTTATGGGCAATCAGCCCCAGCATTTT.

The chain combines TRBV2 with TRBJ2-7; 7 positions match TRBD1. J lost 5 bases, V lost 7 bases, and 8 bases had no gene match. Per germline, CDR1 SNHLY and CDR2 FYNNEI. This CDR3 is 13 amino acids long. This CDR3 reads CASIIGGWDEQYF. In nucleotides, the CDR3 is TGTGCCAGCATAATAGGGGGCTGGGACGAGCAGTACTTC.

This chain uses TRBV20-1 with TRBJ2-7, with D tentatively TRBD1 (5 bases). CDR3 size: 14 residues. Looked up from germline, CDR1 is DFQATT and CDR2 is SNEGSKA (reference sequence). V was clipped by 3 bases and J by 3 bases, with 15 bases between them. The CDR3 loop is CSARRQGRGYEQYF. Written as DNA, the CDR3 is TGCAGTGCTAGGAGGCAGGGTAGGGGCTACGAGCAGTACTTC.

This clonotype was observed at least ten times. The chain carries TRBV7-8 and TRBJ2-7; a weak D match, TRBD2 (6 bases). With 0 bases removed from V and 4 bases from J, the gap between germline ends came to 13 bases. This CDR3 region has 15 residues. CDR1 and CDR2 (germline): SGHVS, FQNEAQ. CDR3 nucleotides: TGTGCCAGCAGCTTAGCTCCAGGGACTCTATACGAGCAGTACTTC. It specifies CASSLAPGTLYEQYF.

The V call is TRBV20-1, the J call TRBJ1-2; D might be TRBD1 (5 bases). This CDR3 is 15 amino acids long. V lost 3 bases and J lost 6, with 20 bases in between. Germline CDR1 reads DFQATT; CDR2 reads SNEGSKA (reference sequence). CDR3: CSASWLYGAANGYTF. The DNA of the CDR3 is TGCAGTGCTAGCTGGTTATATGGGGCAGCCAATGGCTACACCTTC.

This clonotype occurred a few times. The genes are TRBV20-1 and TRBJ1-1; possibly TRBD1 for D (5 bases). The CDR3 has 13 amino acids. CDR1 is DFQATT, CDR2 SNEGSKA, per germline (reference sequence). Deletions cut 5 bases from V and 5 bases from J, with 15 bases between. The CDR3: CSAWGSGATEAFF. CDR3 sequence (DNA): TGCAGTGCTTGGGGATCCGGGGCAACTGAAGCTTTCTTT.

This clonotype appeared a few times. The V gene is TRBV20-1, the J gene TRBJ2-7; 10 bases are shared with TRBD2. Germline CDR1 and CDR2: DFQATT and SNEGSKA (reference sequence). This CDR3 is built from 13 residues. V shed 6 bases and J 5 bases; nucleotides not matched to a gene: 7. CDR3 nucleotides: TGCAGTGCGGACCCTAGCGGGAGCCACGAGCAGTACTTC. Translated, it gives CSADPSGSHEQYF.

This clonotype appeared many times. The chain recombines TRBV7-8 with TRBJ2-2, with a possible D match to TRBD2 (5 bases). The ends were cut back, 3 bases at V and 0 bases at J, with 8 bases in the middle. CDR1 is SGHVS, CDR2 FQNEAQ, per germline. The CDR3 is 15 amino acids. The CDR3 DNA follows: TGTGCCAGCAGCTTTAACGGGGCGAACACCGGGGAGCTGTTTTTT. Translated: CASSFNGANTGELFF.

V gene TRBV29-1 combines with J gene TRBJ2-5; D possibly matches TRBD1 or TRBD2 (7 bases each). The V gene's germline CDR1 is SQVTM and CDR2 ANQGSEA. With 4 bases removed from V and 5 bases from J, the gap between germline ends came to 20 bases. CDR3 length: 15 amino acids. CDR3 protein: CSVVWGNRGGETQYF. The CDR3, as DNA: TGCAGCGTTGTGTGGGGGAACAGGGGAGGGGAGACCCAGTACTTC.

This clonotype was seen many times. The chain couples TRBV7-9 to TRBJ1-3, with 8 positions matching TRBD1. Germline trimming cut 5 bases from V and 4 bases from J; bases unmatched to any gene: 7. The CDR3 has 15 residues. CDR1 is SEHNR, CDR2 FQNEAQ, per germline (reference sequence). The CDR3 DNA is TGTGCCAGCAGCCCAGGGGGCGCGAAAGGAAACACCATATATTTT. Its translation: CASSPGGAKGNTIYF.